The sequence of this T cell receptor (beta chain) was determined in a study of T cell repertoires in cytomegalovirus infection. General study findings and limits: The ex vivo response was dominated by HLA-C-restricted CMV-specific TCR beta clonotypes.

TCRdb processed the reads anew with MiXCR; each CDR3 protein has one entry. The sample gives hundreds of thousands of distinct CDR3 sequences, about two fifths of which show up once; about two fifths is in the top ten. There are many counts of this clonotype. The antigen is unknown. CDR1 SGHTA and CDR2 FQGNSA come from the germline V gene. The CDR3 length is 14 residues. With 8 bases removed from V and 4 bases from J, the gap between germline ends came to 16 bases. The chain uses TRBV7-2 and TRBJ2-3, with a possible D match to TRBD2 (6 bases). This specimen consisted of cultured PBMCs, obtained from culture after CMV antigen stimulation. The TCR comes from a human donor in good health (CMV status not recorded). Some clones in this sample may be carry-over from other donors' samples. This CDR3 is CASGGAGLPDTQYF. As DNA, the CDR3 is TGTGCCAGCGGAGGCGCGGGGTTACCAGATACGCAGTATTTT.